In its sample, the clone carrying this TCR beta chain was seen once. The sample originates from a study of blood T cell repertoires in COVID-19. The CDR3 sequence is 14 residues long. J was trimmed by 3 bases and V by 4 bases; bases with no gene match: 3. CDR1 is SGHNT, CDR2 YYREEE, per germline (reference sequence). Profiling relied on immunoSEQ multiplex PCR, and the TCRdb table lists in-frame clones only, not all of them. The repertoire holds 90,000 to 120,000 clones, with 88% as singletons. Sequencing was done on a sample of peripheral blood. The rearrangement joins TRBV5-4 to TRBJ1-5; 8 bases are shared with TRBD1. This clonotype originated in a human donor in a cohort sampled during active COVID-19. CDR3: CASSLQGVNQPQHF. As DNA, the CDR3 is TGTGCCAGCAGCCTACAGGGGGTCAATCAGCCCCAGCATTTT.